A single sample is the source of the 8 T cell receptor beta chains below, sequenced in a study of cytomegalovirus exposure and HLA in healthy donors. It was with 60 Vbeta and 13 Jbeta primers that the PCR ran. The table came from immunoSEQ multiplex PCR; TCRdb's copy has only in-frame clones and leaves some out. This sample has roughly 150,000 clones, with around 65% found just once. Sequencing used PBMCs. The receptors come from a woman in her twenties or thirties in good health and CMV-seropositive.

CDR3 bases: TGTGCCAGCAGTGGGGGTGGGGGGGTCGCTAACTATGGCTACACCTTC. This encodes CASSGGGGVANYGYTF. The V and J genes are TRBV6-1 and TRBJ1-2, with a possible D match to TRBD1 (5 bases). V gave up 4 bases and J gave up 0 bases, with 15 bases separating them. CDR3 length: 16 amino acids. Per germline, CDR1 MNHNS and CDR2 SASEGT.

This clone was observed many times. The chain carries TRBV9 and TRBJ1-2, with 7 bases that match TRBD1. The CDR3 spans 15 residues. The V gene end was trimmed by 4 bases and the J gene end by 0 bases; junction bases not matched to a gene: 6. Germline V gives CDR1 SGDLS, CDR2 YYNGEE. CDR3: CASSPGGTANYGYTF. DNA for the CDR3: TGTGCCAGCAGCCCGGGGGGGACAGCTAACTATGGCTACACCTTC.

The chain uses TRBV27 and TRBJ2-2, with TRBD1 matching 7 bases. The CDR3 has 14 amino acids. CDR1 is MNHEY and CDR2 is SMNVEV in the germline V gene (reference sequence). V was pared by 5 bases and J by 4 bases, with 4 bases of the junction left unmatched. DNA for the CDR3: TGTGCCAGCAGTCCAGACAGGGCCACCGGGGAGCTGTTTTTT. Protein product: CASSPDRATGELFF.

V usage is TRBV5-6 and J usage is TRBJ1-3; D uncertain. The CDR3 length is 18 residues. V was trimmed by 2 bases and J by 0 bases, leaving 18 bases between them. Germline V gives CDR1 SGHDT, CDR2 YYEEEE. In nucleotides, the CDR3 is TGTGCCAGCAGCTTCCCGAACTATGGAGGCCACTCTGGAAACACCATATATTTT. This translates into CASSFPNYGGHSGNTIYF.

CDR3 nucleotide sequence: TGCGCCAGCAGCCTAACTAGAGCTAGCACAGATACGCAGTATTTT. It encodes CASSLTRASTDTQYF. The chain couples TRBV10-2 to TRBJ2-3; the D gene is possibly TRBD2 (5 bases). Germline V gene data show CDR1 as WSHSY and CDR2 as SAAADI. V was clipped by 6 bases and J by 0 bases, with 13 bases between them. This CDR3 is 15 amino acids long.

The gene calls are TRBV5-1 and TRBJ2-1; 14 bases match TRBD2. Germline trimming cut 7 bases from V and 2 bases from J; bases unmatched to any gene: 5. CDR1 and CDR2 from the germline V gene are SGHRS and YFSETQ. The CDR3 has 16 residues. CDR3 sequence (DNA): TGCGCCAGCGGGACTAGCGGGAGTGTAGCCTACAATGAGCAGTTCTTC. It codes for CASGTSGSVAYNEQFF. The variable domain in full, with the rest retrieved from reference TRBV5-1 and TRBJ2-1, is KAGVTQTPRYLIKTRGQQVTLSCSPISGHRSVSWYQQTPGQGLQFLFEYFSETQRNKGNFPGRFSGRQFSNSRSEMNVSTLELGDSALYLCASGTSGSVAYNEQFFGPGTRLTVL.

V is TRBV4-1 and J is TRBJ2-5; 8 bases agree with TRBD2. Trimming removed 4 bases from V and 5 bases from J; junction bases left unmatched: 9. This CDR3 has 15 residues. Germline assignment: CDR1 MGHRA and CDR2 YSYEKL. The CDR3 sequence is CASSLGTRPFETQYF. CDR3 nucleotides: TGCGCCAGCAGCCTCGGGACTAGACCTTTTGAGACCCAGTACTTC.

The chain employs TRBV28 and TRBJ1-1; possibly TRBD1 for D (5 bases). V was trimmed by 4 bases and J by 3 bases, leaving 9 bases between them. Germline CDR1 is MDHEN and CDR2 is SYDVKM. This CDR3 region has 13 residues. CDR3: CASSSGGDTEAFF. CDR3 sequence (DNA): TGTGCCAGCAGTTCAGGAGGGGACACTGAAGCTTTCTTT.